The TCR beta chain under discussion was sequenced for a study of blood T cell repertoires in COVID-19. Looking at the study overall: The United States, Italy and Spain supplied acute and convalescent COVID-19 samples.

The repertoire was sequenced with immunoSEQ multiplex PCR; TCRdb's copy has only in-frame clones and lacks some. This table has about 220,000 clones, about 86% appearing once. CDR1 is LGHNA and CDR2 is YNFKEQ in the germline V gene. The ends lost 2 bases at V and 4 bases at J; junction bases unmatched: 8. The CDR3 consists of 16 residues. This receptor was taken from a woman aged 30 to 39 who had recovered from COVID-19. Sequenced sample: peripheral blood. The chain recombines TRBV4-2 with TRBJ2-1; 7 nucleotides line up with TRBD2. CDR3 sequence: CASSQREATLYNEQFF. CDR3 in DNA: TGTGCCAGCAGCCAACGGGAGGCTACCTTATACAATGAGCAGTTCTTC.